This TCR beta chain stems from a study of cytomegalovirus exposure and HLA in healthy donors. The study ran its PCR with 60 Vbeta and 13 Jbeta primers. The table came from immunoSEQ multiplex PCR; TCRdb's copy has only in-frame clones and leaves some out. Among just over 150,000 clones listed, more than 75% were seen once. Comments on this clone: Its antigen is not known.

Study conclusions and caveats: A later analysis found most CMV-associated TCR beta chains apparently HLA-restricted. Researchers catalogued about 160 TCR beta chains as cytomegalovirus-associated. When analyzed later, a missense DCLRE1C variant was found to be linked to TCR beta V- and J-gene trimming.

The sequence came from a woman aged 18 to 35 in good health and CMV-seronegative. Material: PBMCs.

This CDR3 is CASSLGGPELFF. The CDR3 nucleotides read TGTGCCAGCAGCTTAGGGGGCCCGGAGCTGTTTTTT. The V gene is TRBV7-6, the J gene TRBJ2-2; maybe TRBD1 (5 bases). The V end lost 1 base, the J end lost 10 bases, and 7 bases lay between the germline ends. CDR1 and CDR2 (germline): SGHVS, FNYEAQ. The CDR3 totals 12 residues.